This T cell receptor (beta chain) stems from a study of beta chain features in type 1 diabetes. Overall study context: Age and gender were similar between patients and healthy donors, as were cell yields. Points from the study as a whole: Among all four CD4+ subsets, Type 1 diabetes patients had TCRB CDR3s that were moderately but significantly shorter. Lower insertion and higher deletion counts appeared at VDJ junctions in type 1 diabetes patients.

Isolated RNA was reverse transcribed in full, so expressed TCRB transcripts were sequenced. Sequenced by immunoSEQ multiplex PCR; TCRdb stores in-frame clones only, minus some. The table records approximately 240,000 clones, around 16% of them present only once. Germline V gene sequence: CDR1 SGHRS, CDR2 YFSETQ. The CDR3 loop spans 15 amino acids. The V gene lost 4 bases and the J gene lost 6 bases, with 17 bases spanning the gap. In its sample, this clone was seen a few times. Antigen unknown. The material sequenced was naive CD4+ T cells from blood. The chain employs TRBV5-1 and TRBJ1-5; the D gene is possibly TRBD1 (6 bases). The TCR comes from a man aged 25 to 45 with type 1 diabetes. The CDR3 DNA sequence: TGCGCCAGCAGCCCAGGGGATCGTGGCAGTCAGCCCCAGCATTTT. Residues: CASSPGDRGSQPQHF. Variable domain in full (rest from reference TRBV5-1 and TRBJ1-5): KAGVTQTPRYLIKTRGQQVTLSCSPISGHRSVSWYQQTPGQGLQFLFEYFSETQRNKGNFPGRFSGRQFSNSRSEMNVSTLELGDSALYLCASSPGDRGSQPQHFGDGTRLSIL.